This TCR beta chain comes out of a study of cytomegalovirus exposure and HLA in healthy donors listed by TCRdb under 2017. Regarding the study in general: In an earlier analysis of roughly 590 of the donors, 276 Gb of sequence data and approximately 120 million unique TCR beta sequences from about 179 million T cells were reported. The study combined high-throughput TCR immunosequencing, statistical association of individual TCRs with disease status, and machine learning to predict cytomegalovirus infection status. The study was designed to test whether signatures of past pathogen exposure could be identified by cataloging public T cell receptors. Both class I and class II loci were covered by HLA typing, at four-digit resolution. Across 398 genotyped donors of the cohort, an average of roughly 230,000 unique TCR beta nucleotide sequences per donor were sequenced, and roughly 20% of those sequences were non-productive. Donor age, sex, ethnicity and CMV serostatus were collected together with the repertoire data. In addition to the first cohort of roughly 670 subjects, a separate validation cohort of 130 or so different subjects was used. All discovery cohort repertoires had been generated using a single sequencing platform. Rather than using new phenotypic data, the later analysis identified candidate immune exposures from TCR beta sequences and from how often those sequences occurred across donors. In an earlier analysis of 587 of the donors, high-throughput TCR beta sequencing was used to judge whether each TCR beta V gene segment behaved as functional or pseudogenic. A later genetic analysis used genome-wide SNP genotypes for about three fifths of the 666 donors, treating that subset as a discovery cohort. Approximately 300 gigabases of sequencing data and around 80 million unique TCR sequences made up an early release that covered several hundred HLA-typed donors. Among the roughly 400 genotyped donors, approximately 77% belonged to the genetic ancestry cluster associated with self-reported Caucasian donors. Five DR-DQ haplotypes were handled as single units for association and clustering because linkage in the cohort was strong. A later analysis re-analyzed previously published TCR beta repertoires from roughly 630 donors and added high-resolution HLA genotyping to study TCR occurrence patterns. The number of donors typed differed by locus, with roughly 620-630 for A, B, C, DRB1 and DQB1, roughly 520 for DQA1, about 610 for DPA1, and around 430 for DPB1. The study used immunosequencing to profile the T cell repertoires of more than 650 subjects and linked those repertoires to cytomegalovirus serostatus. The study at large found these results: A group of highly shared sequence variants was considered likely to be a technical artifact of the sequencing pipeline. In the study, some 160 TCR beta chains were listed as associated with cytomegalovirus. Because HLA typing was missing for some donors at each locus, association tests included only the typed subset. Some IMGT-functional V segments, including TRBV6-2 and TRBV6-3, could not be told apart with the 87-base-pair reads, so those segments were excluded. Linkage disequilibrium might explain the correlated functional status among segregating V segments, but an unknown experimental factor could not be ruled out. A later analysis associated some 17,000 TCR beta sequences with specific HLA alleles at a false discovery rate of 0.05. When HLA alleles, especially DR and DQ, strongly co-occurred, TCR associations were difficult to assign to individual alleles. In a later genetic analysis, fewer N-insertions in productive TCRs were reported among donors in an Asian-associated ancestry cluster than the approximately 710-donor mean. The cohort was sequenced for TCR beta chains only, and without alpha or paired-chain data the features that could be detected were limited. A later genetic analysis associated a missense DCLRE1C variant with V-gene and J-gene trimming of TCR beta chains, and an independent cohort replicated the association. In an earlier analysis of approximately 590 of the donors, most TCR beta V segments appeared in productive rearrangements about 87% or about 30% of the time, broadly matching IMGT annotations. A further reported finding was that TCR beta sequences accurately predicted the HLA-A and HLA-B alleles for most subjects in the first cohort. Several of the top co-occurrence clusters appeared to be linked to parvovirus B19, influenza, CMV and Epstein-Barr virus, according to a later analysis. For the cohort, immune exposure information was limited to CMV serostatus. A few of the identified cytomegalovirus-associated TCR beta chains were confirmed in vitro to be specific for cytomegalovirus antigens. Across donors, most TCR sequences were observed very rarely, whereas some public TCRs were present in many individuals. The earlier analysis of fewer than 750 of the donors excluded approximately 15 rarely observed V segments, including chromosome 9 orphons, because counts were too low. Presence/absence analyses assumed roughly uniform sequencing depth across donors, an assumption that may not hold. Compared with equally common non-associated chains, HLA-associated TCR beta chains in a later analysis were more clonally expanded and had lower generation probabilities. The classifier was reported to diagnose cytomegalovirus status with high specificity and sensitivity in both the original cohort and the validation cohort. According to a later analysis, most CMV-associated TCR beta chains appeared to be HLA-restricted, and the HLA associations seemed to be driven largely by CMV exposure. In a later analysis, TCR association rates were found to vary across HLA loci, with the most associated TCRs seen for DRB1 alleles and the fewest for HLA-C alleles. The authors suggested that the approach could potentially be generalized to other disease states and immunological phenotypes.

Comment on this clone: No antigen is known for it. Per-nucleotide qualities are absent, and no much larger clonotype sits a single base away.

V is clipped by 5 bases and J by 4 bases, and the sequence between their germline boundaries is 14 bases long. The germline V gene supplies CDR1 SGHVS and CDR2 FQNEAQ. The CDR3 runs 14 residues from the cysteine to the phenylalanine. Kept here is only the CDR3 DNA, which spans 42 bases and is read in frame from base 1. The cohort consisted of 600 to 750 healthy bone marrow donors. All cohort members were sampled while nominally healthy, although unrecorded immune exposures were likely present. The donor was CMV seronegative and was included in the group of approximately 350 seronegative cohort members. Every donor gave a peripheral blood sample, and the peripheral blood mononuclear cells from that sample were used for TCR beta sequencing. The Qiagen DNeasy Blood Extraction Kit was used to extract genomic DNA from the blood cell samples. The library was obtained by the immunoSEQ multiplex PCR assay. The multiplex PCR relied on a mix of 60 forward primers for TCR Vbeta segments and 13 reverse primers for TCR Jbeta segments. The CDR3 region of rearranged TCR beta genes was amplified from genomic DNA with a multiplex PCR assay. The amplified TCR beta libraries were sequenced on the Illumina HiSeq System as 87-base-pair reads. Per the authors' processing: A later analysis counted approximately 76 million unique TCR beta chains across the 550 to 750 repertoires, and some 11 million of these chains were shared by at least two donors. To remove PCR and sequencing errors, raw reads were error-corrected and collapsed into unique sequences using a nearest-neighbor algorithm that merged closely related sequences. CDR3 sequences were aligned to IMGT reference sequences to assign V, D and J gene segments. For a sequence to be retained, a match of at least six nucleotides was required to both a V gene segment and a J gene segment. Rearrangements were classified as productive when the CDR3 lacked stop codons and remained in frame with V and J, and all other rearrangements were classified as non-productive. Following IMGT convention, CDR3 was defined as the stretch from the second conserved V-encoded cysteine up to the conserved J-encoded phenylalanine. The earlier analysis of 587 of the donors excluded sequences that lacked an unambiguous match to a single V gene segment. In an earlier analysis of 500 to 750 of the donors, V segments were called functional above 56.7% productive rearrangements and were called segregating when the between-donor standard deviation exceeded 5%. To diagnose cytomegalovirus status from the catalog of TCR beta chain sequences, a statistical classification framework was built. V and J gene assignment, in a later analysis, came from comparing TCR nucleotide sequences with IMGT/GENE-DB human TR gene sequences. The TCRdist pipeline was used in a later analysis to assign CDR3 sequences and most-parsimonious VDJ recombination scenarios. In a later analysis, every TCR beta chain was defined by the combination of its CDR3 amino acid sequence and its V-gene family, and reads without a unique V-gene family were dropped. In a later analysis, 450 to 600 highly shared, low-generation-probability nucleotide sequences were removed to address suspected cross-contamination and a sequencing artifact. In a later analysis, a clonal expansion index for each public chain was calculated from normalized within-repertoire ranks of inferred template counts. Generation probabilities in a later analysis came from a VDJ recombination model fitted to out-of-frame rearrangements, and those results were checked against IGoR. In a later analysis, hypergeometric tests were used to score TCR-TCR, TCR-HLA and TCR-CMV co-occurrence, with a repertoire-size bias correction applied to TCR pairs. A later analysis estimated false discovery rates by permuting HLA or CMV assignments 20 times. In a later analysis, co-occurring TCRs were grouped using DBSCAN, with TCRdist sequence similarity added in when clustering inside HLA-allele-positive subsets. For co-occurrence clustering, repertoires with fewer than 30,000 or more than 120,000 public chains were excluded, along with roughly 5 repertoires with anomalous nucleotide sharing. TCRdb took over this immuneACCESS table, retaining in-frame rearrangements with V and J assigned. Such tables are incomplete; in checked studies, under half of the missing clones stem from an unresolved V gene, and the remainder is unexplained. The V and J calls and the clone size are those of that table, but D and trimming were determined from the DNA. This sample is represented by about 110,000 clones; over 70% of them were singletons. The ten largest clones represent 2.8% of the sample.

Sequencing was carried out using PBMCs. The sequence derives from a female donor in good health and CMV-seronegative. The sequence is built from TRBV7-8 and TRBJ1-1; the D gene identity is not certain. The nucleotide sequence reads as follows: TGTGCCAGCAGCCCCGCCCACAGTTTCACTGAAGCTTTCTTT. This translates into CASSPAHSFTEAFF.